This TCR beta chain was recorded in a study of blood T cell repertoires in COVID-19. Study-wide background: Nucleic acid was either cDNA or gDNA, and it came from T cells, B-cell-depleted T cells, or PBMCs.

Sequenced by immunoSEQ multiplex PCR; TCRdb stores in-frame clones only, minus some. The sample records roughly 120,000 clones, approximately 90% being singletons. As for this clone: Germline and junction disagree at one end, which may indicate a read error.

The CDR3 runs to 13 residues. Germline loops: CDR1 MDHEN, CDR2 SYDVKM. This sequence joins TRBV28 and TRBJ2-2, with a possible D match to TRBD1 (5 bases). The receptor's source is a man between 65 and 85 years old with active or convalescent COVID-19. The sample was peripheral blood. The CDR3 DNA reads TGTGCCAGCAGTTCCCCGGACACCAGGGAGCTGTTTTTT. As protein: CASSSPDTRELFF.